Listed below are T cell receptor beta chains from one sample, sequenced in a study of cytomegalovirus exposure and HLA in healthy donors. Generated by immunoSEQ multiplex PCR, the TCRdb table keeps only in-frame clones and is missing some. The sample lists tens of thousands of clones, under 80% occurring once. Sequenced input: PBMCs. These receptors were taken from a male donor in good health and CMV-seropositive. Both conserved end residues are part of each CDR3.

TRBV4-3	CASSQGKRTGELFF
TRBV5-6	CASKVRGLNEKLFF
TRBV10-2	CASSEWGESNQPQHF
TRBV29-1	CSVIRADSYEQYF
TRBV5-1	CASTPTLAKNIQYF
TRBV7-2	CASSDANGGTQYF
TRBV7-3	CASSLTLAGVSDTQYF
TRBV19	CAIPSVSGYTF
TRBV28	CASPRGNEQFF
TRBV13	CASSPTLWAQWDTGELFF
TRBV4-1	CASSQDPVTSGYNEQFF
TRBV6-5	CASRLTGGHEQYF
TRBV2	CALTGGGPFTDTQYF
TRBV5-4	CASSPSRASGNTIYF
TRBV4-1	CASSQGLRGGRIAEAFF
TRBV5-4	CASSLRQGAGSGELFF
TRBV28	CASSLSPQGGTSTDTQYF
TRBV5-6	CASSTTGTSFYEQFF
TRBV7-7	CASSLWGHQETQYF
TRBV4-1	CASSQPLAGRAKNIQYF
TRBV6-1	CASSVEGDTEAFF
TRBV19	CASSIWTSGDTQYF
TRBV27	CASSSPGQGGRGYTF
TRBV19	CASSDRLRSQHF
TRBV7-9	CASSLLRETQYF
TRBV10-3	CAIRPGQGRMAEAFF
TRBV6-6	CASSYSEGPYEQYF
TRBV7-2	CATRESSYEQYF
TRBV6-1	CASSFSDTQYF
TRBV4-1	CASSQDLTYEQYF
TRBV30	CAWSATGREGRWTQYF
TRBV29-1	CSSGGDSEENTIYF
TRBV12-5	CASGTSLAGGADTQYF
TRBV9	CASSVDWAGEQYF
TRBV11-2	CASSPGTGYDGELFF
TRBV5-1	CASSLGSNLYEQYF
TRBV5-1	CASSSGTGQTEAFF
TRBV7-2	CASSLTSGAYNEQFF
TRBV7-9	CSSSLDGQANEKLFF
TRBV5-4	CASGGSYEQYF
TRBV5-1	CASSLGHGGQETQYF
TRBV28	CASSLRGGAAEAFF
TRBV27	CASSIWVGGSYNEQFF
TRBV27	CASSFGGYEQYF
TRBV27	CASISGLTDTQYF
TRBV5-4	CASSFTGWPTNEKLFF